This entry describes one T cell receptor (beta chain). The data stem from a study of T cell changes during pregnancy in multiple sclerosis. Assay used: immunoSEQ multiplex PCR; TCRdb lists only in-frame clones, some missing. The top ten clones hold 8% of a sample with approximately 27,000 clones, about 88% of them seen once. CDR3 length: 14 amino acids. The germline V gene encodes CDR1 MDHEN and CDR2 SYDVKM. Deletions cut 3 bases from V and 0 bases from J, with 9 bases between. The sequence derives from a female donor with multiple sclerosis, enrolled in a pregnancy study. This sample comprised CD8+ T cells from peripheral blood mononuclear cells, obtained before pregnancy. V is TRBV28 and J is TRBJ2-7; no clear D. For the CDR3, the DNA is TGTGCCAGCAGTTTTACCTTAGTCTCCTACGAGCAGTACTTC. Residues: CASSFTLVSYEQYF.